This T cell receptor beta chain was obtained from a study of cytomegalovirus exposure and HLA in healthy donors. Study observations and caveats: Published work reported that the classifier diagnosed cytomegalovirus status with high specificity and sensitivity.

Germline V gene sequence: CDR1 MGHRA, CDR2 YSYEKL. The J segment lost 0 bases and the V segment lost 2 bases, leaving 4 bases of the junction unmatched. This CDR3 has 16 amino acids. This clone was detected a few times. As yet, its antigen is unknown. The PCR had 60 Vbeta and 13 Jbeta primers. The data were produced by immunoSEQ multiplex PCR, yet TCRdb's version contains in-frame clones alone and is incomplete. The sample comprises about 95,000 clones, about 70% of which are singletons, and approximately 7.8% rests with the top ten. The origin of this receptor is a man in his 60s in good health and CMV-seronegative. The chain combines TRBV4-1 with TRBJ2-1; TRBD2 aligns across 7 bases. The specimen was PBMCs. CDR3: CASSQSGVSSYNEQFF. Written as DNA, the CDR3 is TGCGCCAGCAGCCAAAGCGGGGTAAGCTCCTACAATGAGCAGTTCTTC.